Sequencing of this TCR beta chain was carried out in a study of shared clonotypes between healthy human individuals. Study-wide results and limits: Sampling used blood alone; tissue repertoires probably differ.

Turning to this clone: Its antigen is as yet unknown. Other nucleotide sequences in the sample specify the same CDR3.

The V gene's germline CDR1 is MDHEN and CDR2 SYDVKM. Trimming at V came to 3 bases and at J to 1 base, leaving 4 bases not matched to a gene. This CDR3 is built from 15 residues. Only in-frame clones appear in the TCRdb table, and some are missing; sequencing was by immunoSEQ multiplex PCR. The profile shows about 1.5 million clones, 98% of them singletons. All donors were Caucasian adults living in Nashville, Tennessee. The specimen was naive CD4+ T cells sorted from blood. Sample subset: CD45RA+ positively selected. V usage is TRBV28 and J usage is TRBJ2-3, with TRBD2 matching over 7 bases. This clonotype originated in a young man in good health. This CDR3 reads CASSLGGRGTDTQYF. The CDR3 nucleotides are TGTGCCAGCAGTTTGGGAGGGAGAGGCACAGATACGCAGTATTTT. Combining the CDR3 with reference TRBV28 and TRBJ2-3 gives the whole variable domain DVKVTQSSRYLVKRTGEKVFLECVQDMDHENMFWYRQDPGLGLRLIYFSYDVKMKEKGDIPEGYSVSREKKERFSLILESASTNQTSMYLCASSLGGRGTDTQYFGPGTRLTVL.